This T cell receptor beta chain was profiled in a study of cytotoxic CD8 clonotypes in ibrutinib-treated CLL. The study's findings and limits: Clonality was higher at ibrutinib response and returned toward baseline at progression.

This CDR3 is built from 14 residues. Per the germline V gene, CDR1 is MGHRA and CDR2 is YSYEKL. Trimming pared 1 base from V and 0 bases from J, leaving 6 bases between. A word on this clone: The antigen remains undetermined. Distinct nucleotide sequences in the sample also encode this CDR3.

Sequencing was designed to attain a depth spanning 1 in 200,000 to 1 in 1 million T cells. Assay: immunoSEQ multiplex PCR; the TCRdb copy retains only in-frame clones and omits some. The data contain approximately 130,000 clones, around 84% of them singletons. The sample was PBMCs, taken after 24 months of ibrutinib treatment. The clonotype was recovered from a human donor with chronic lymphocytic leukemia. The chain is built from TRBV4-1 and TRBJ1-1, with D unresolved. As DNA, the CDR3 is TGCGCCAGCAGCCAAGGGCAGTTGAACACTGAAGCTTTCTTT. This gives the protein CASSQGQLNTEAFF.